Here is one T cell receptor beta chain with its context. This specimen comes from a study of blood T cells in healthy people across ages. About the research overall: For every two T cells, template switching captured about one barcoded beta molecule.

From germline, CDR1 is MGHRA and CDR2 YSYEKL. This CDR3 is built from 18 residues. With V trimmed by 5 bases and J by 4 bases, 16 bases remained unmatched. Each donor gave roughly 9.8 milliliters of peripheral blood. Through a sample-barcoded 5' primer and a J-beta primer mix, a second PCR was run for 7 to 11 cycles. Tagging of each cDNA molecule was performed by a template-switch adaptor with 12 random nucleotides. CDR3-containing paired-end reads numbering at least 2.5 million came from each sample. MiXCR, applied by TCRdb to the 5' RACE reads, yields one record per CDR3 protein. The sample yields over 1,300,000 distinct CDR3 sequences, 55% to 75% seen once.

This chain links TRBV4-1 with TRBJ2-3; TRBD2 aligns across 9 bases. This TCR came from a man aged 18 to 30 in good health. The sample consisted of blood. The CDR3 DNA reads TGCGCCAGCAGCAACCTCCCCCCGACAGCGGGAGGTTCAGATACGCAGTATTTT. Amino acids: CASSNLPPTAGGSDTQYF.